Listed here is a single TCR beta chain. The study ran its PCR with 60 Vbeta and 13 Jbeta primers. Some clones are missing from TCRdb's copy, which holds only in-frame ones; the method was immunoSEQ multiplex PCR. The table has 130,000 or so clones, around 66% seen once; the top ten hold about 8.3%. These data belong to a study of cytomegalovirus exposure and HLA in healthy donors. CDR1 is SNHLY, CDR2 FYNNEI, per germline. V lost 5 bases to trimming and J lost 5 bases, with 9 bases between them. The CDR3 has 12 residues. The sample was PBMCs. This TCR came from a woman between 40 and 50 years old in good health and CMV-seropositive. The chain employs TRBV2 and TRBJ1-1; D is unresolved. Written as DNA, the CDR3 is TGTGCCAGCAGTCCCGGACTGACTGAAGCTTTCTTT. Its protein is CASSPGLTEAFF.